Shown below are 7 T cell receptor beta chains from a single sample sequenced in a study of blood T cell repertoires in COVID-19 (dated by TCRdb to about 2020). Libraries were constructed by the immunoSEQ multiplex PCR assay. In its TCRdb copy, this immuneACCESS table keeps in-frame sequences only and misses some clones. Where compared with another copy, unresolved V genes explain less than half of these, and the others have no known cause. This sample comprises some 100,000 clones, about 80% of them detected only once. About 12% of the sample is taken by the ten largest. Sequences were obtained from peripheral blood. The receptors derive from a woman in her 70s with acute or convalescent COVID-19.

The chain combines TRBV11-3 with TRBJ2-5; 7 positions match TRBD1. The CDR3 runs 14 residues. CDR1 is SGHNT and CDR2 is YENEEA in the germline V gene. Trimming removed 5 bases from V and 3 bases from J; junction bases left unmatched: 6. In DNA form, the CDR3 reads TGTGCCAGCAGCCGACAGGGTGGTAAAGAGACCCAGTACTTC. Translating gives CASSRQGGKETQYF.

This clone has a handful of counts. The chain uses TRBV2 and TRBJ1-6; D possibly corresponds to TRBD1 (6 bases). This CDR3 has 14 amino acids. Germline V gene lookup returns CDR1 SNHLY and CDR2 FYNNEI. The germline V and J ends were trimmed by 2 bases and 10 bases, with 12 bases remaining between them. The CDR3 sequence is CASSELQGYSPLHF. DNA of the CDR3: TGTGCCAGCAGTGAATTGCAGGGGTACTCACCCCTCCACTTT.

This chain connects TRBV18 to TRBJ2-6; perhaps TRBD1 as D (5 bases). The CDR3 contains 15 residues. The germline CDR1 and CDR2 sequences are KGHSH and LQKENI. The V end was cut by 3 bases, the J end by 4 bases, with 10 bases between. The CDR3 region has the DNA TGTGCCAGCTCACCCCAGGGCACCGGGGCCAACGTCCTGACTTTC. The encoded protein is CASSPQGTGANVLTF. Full variable domain (outside the CDR3, taken from reference TRBV18 and TRBJ2-6): NAGVMQNPRHLVRRRGQEARLRCSPMKGHSHVYWYRQLPEEGLKFMVYLQKENIIDESGMPKERFSAEFPKEGPSILRIQQVVRGDSAAYFCASSPQGTGANVLTFGAGSRLTVL.

This chain connects TRBV6-5 to TRBJ1-1, with 7 bases identical to TRBD1. Trimming removed 5 bases from V and 3 bases from J; junction bases left unmatched: 3. The CDR3 consists of 13 residues. Germline-derived CDR1 and CDR2 are MNHEY and SVGAGI. CDR3 DNA: TGTGCCAGCAGTACAGACAGGGACACTGAAGCTTTCTTT. As protein: CASSTDRDTEAFF.

This chain joins TRBV6-1 and TRBJ2-7, with D hard to call. The CDR3 is made up of 15 amino acids. V shed 2 bases and J shed 4 bases, with 15 bases lying between them. The germline V gene has CDR1 MNHNS and CDR2 SASEGT. In DNA, the CDR3 is TGTGCCAGCAGTGAATCCCGCGGCAGTTGGTACGAGCAGTACTTC. Translation: CASSESRGSWYEQYF.

The table lists this clone with a few counts. The chain is built from TRBV19 and TRBJ1-1; D is ambiguous. The germline V gene has CDR1 LNHDA and CDR2 SQIVND (reference sequence). CDR3 length equals 10 residues. V was pared by 5 bases and J by 4 bases, with 2 bases between. Here the CDR3 DNA reads TGTGCCAGTAGTCGCACTGAAGCTTTCTTT. It specifies CASSRTEAFF.

The V call is TRBV19, the J call TRBJ2-1, with TRBD2 identical over 8 bases. The CDR3 length is 15 residues. J lost 10 bases, V lost 1 base, and 9 bases had no gene match. The germline V gene encodes CDR1 LNHDA and CDR2 SQIVND (reference sequence). CDR3 sequence (DNA): TGTGCCAGTAGTATAGTCCAGGGACTAGGGACGGAGCAGTTCTTC. Residues: CASSIVQGLGTEQFF.